This T cell receptor (beta chain) stems from a study of early T cells in non-severe SARS-CoV-2 infection. A few counts support this clonotype. TCRdb itself ran the 5' RACE reads through MiXCR, one entry per CDR3 protein. The sample shows 120,000 or so distinct CDR3 sequences, over 9.5% of them seen only once. Unmatched junction bases numbered 7, after V lost 8 bases and J lost 0 bases. Germline V gene data show CDR1 as KGHSH and CDR2 as LQKENI. This CDR3 has 16 residues. The sample consisted of whole blood, taken at baseline. The V gene is TRBV18, the J gene TRBJ2-1, with 10 bases aligning to TRBD2. This sequence originates from an adult who was a healthcare worker with PCR-confirmed SARS-CoV-2 infection or an uninfected control (not recorded which). Here the CDR3 reads CASTSSGGSSYNEQFF. Written as DNA, the CDR3 is TGTGCCAGCACATCTAGCGGGGGAAGCTCCTACAATGAGCAGTTCTTC.